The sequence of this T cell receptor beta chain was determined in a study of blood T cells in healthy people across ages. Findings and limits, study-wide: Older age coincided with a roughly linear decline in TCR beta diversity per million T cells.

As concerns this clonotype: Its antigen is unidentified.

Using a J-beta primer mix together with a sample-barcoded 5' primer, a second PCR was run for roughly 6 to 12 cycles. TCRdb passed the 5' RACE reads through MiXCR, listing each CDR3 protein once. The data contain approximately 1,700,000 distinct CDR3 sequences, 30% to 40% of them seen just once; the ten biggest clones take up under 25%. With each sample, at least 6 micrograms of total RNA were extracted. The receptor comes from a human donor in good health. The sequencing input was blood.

The CDR3 DNA sequence: TGTGCCAGCAGCTTGGGGACAACAAGCAATCAGCCCCAGCATTTT. This encodes CASSLGTTSNQPQHF. The chain combines TRBV5-6 with TRBJ1-5; TRBD1 might be the D (5 bases). With 0 bases removed from V and 1 base from J, the gap between germline ends came to 8 bases. The CDR3 length is 15 residues. Germline CDR1 and CDR2: SGHDT and YYEEEE.